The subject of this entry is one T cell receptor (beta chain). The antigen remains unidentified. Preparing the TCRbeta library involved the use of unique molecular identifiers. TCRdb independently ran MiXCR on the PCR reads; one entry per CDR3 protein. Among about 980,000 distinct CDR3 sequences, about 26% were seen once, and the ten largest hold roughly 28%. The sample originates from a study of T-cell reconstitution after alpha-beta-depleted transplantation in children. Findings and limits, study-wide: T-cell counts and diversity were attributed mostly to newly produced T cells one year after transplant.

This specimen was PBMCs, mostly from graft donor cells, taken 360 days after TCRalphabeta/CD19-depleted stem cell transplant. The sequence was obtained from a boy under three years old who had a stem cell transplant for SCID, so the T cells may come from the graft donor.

CDR3 loop: CSVGVPVTDTQYF. The CDR3 coding sequence is TGCAGTGTAGGGGTCCCCGTCACAGATACGCAGTATTTT. This chain links TRBV20-1 with TRBJ2-3; tentatively, D is TRBD1 (5 bases). The V gene's germline CDR1 is DFQATT and CDR2 SNEGSKA (reference sequence). CDR3 length: 13 amino acids. V lost 7 bases, J lost 2 bases, and 13 bases lay in between.